These 31 T cell receptor beta chains originate from one sample sequenced in a study of cytomegalovirus exposure and HLA in healthy donors. The PCR contained 60 Vbeta and 13 Jbeta primers. Sequencing used immunoSEQ multiplex PCR; TCRdb keeps in-frame clones, though not all of them. The repertoire holds about 200,000 clones, with 75% to 90% as singletons. The sample was PBMCs. Receptors originate from a woman aged 30 to 39 in good health and CMV-seronegative.

The chain joins TRBV28 to TRBJ1-1, with D maybe TRBD1 (5 bases). This CDR3 has 14 amino acids. Germline V gives CDR1 MDHEN, CDR2 SYDVKM. Trimming took 3 bases from V and 3 from J, leaving 11 bases between them. CDR3 DNA sequence: TGTGCCAGCAGTTTTCCCGGGACTTACACTGAAGCTTTCTTT. Its protein is CASSFPGTYTEAFF.

The chain's CDR3 is CASSSHRGNNYGYTF. CDR3 DNA: TGTGCCAGCAGCAGCCACAGAGGGAATAACTATGGCTACACCTTC. The rearrangement uses TRBV9 and TRBJ1-2; D ambiguous. Germline V lookup: CDR1 SGDLS, CDR2 YYNGEE. CDR3 size: 15 residues. V lost 4 bases, J lost 1 base, and 14 bases lay in between.

The chain links TRBV7-2 to TRBJ1-1; tentatively, D is TRBD1 (6 bases). Trimming removed 6 bases at V and 5 bases at J, with 13 bases between. Looked up from germline, CDR1 is SGHTA and CDR2 is FQGNSA. This CDR3 has 13 residues. The CDR3 bases are TGTGCCAGCAGGGAGGCAGGGGTGACTGAAGCTTTCTTT. Translated: CASREAGVTEAFF.

The chain combines TRBV29-1 with TRBJ2-1; maybe TRBD2 (6 bases). The germline V and J ends were trimmed by 5 bases and 2 bases, with 10 bases remaining between them. CDR1 is SQVTM and CDR2 is ANQGSEA in the germline V gene. The CDR3 runs 13 residues. CDR3 nucleotides: TGCAGCGTTCGGGAGAGTACCTACAATGAGCAGTTCTTC. Translation gives CSVRESTYNEQFF.

This chain links TRBV9 with TRBJ2-3, with TRBD2 as a possible D gene (5 bases). The germline V gene has CDR1 SGDLS and CDR2 YYNGEE. The CDR3 extends over 16 amino acids. V was shortened by 4 bases and J by 0 bases, with 15 bases between the two germline ends. The CDR3 DNA follows: TGTGCCAGCAGCTCCCGGACTCTATATAGCACAGATACGCAGTATTTT. This encodes CASSSRTLYSTDTQYF.

This clone has only a few counts. The chain combines TRBV30 with TRBJ2-5; D remains unclear. Germline loops: CDR1 GTSNPN, CDR2 SVGIG (reference sequence). Trimming shortened V by 0 bases and J by 5 bases, and 10 bases separated the two germline ends. There are 13 residues in the CDR3. In DNA, the CDR3 is TGTGCCTGGAGTGTATTTAGTGTGGAGACCCAGTACTTC. This translates into CAWSVFSVETQYF.

V gene TRBV5-1 combines with J gene TRBJ2-1; 11 bases align to TRBD2. There are 20 residues in the CDR3. CDR1 and CDR2 (germline): SGHRS, YFSETQ. The V and J ends lost 1 base and 7 bases, in that order; junction bases with no gene match: 19. CDR3 sequence: CASSLYDVGSGRALWNEQFF. The CDR3 DNA follows: TGCGCCAGCAGCTTGTATGACGTGGGTAGCGGGAGGGCCTTGTGGAATGAGCAGTTCTTC.

The V gene is TRBV27, the J gene TRBJ2-5; D perhaps matches TRBD1 (5 bases). The germline CDR1 and CDR2 sequences are MNHEY and SMNVEV (reference sequence). V lost 6 bases, J lost 2 bases, and 10 bases lay in between. This CDR3 comprises 13 residues. The CDR3 region is CASRRTGQETQYF. In DNA, the CDR3 is TGTGCCAGCAGACGAACAGGTCAAGAGACCCAGTACTTC.

The V and J genes are TRBV2 and TRBJ2-1, with 7 bases aligning to TRBD1. CDR1 and CDR2 from the germline V gene are SNHLY and FYNNEI. CDR3 length: 15 residues. Trimming took 2 bases from V and 6 from J; bases not matched to a gene: 7. For the CDR3, the DNA is TGTGCCAGCAGTGAAAAGAGACAGGGTCGCAATGAGCAGTTCTTC. This codes for CASSEKRQGRNEQFF.

V gene TRBV25-1 combines with J gene TRBJ2-7; no reliable D call. CDR3 length equals 11 residues. Germline CDR1 MGHDK, CDR2 SYGVNS. The germline V and J ends were trimmed by 4 bases and 9 bases, with 10 bases remaining between them. The chain's CDR3 is CASSVSIRQYF. CDR3 coding DNA: TGTGCCAGCAGTGTTAGCATCCGGCAGTACTTC.

Regarding this clone: One end of the junction is discordant with germline, which a read error may explain. The chain is built from TRBV29-1 and TRBJ2-3; 7 bases line up with TRBD1. The CDR3 extends over 14 amino acids. CDR1 and CDR2 (germline): SQVTM, ANQGSEA. The CDR3 nucleotides read TGCAGCGTTGATAAGGGGGCCCGCACGGATACGCAGTATTTT. This translates into CSVDKGARTDTQYF.

V is TRBV7-6 and J is TRBJ2-7; possibly TRBD1 for D (5 bases). Trimming shortened V by 4 bases and J by 4 bases, and 8 bases separated the two germline ends. Per the germline V gene, CDR1 is SGHVS and CDR2 is FNYEAQ. The CDR3 is 12 residues long. The DNA of the CDR3 is TGTGCCAGCAGCTCCCAGGGTTACGAGCAGTACTTC. Its translation: CASSSQGYEQYF.

The chain employs TRBV2 and TRBJ1-5; D is undetermined. The V and J ends lost 5 bases and 4 bases respectively, with 15 bases between them. There are 15 residues in the CDR3. Germline V gene sequence: CDR1 SNHLY, CDR2 FYNNEI. The CDR3 protein is CASSFVGRGNQPQHF. The CDR3 DNA is TGTGCCAGCAGTTTCGTAGGGAGAGGGAATCAGCCCCAGCATTTT.

The chain employs TRBV7-9 and TRBJ2-1; perhaps TRBD2 as D (9 bases). Trimming removed 7 bases at V and 3 bases at J, with 22 bases between. Per the germline V gene, CDR1 is SEHNR and CDR2 is FQNEAQ (reference sequence). The CDR3 runs 17 residues. In DNA form, the CDR3 reads TGTGCCAGCATCGACCAGGGGGCTAGCGGGGTCTACAATGAGCAGTTCTTC. As protein: CASIDQGASGVYNEQFF.

Here the CDR3 DNA reads TGTGCCATCAGTGTGACTAGCGGGGGGGCGACAGATACGCAGTATTTT. Residues: CAISVTSGGATDTQYF. The chain uses TRBV10-3 and TRBJ2-3, with 14 bases that match TRBD2. V gave up 4 bases and J gave up 3 bases; unmatched junction bases: 3. This CDR3 is 16 amino acids long. Germline lookup yields CDR1 ENHRY and CDR2 SYGVKD.

The chain carries TRBV5-4 and TRBJ2-3; TRBD2 is a possible D gene (6 bases). The CDR3 runs 16 residues. CDR1 and CDR2 from the germline V gene are SGHNT and YYREEE (reference sequence). V lost 5 bases to trimming and J lost 7 bases, with 23 bases between them. CDR3 region: CASRPGGGSRRYTQYF. As DNA, the CDR3 is TGTGCCAGCAGACCGGGTGGGGGGTCCAGAAGGTATACGCAGTATTTT.

DNA for the CDR3: TGTGCCAGCAGCCTGGGGGTAGCGGGAGGATCTTTAGATACGCAGTATTTT. Its protein is CASSLGVAGGSLDTQYF. This rearrangement joins TRBV25-1 to TRBJ2-3; 10 positions match TRBD2. The germline V gene encodes CDR1 MGHDK and CDR2 SYGVNS. With V trimmed by 6 bases and J by 5 bases, 14 bases remained unmatched. This CDR3 is 17 amino acids long.

The chain links TRBV7-3 to TRBJ2-1; TRBD1 agrees at 12 bases. This CDR3 comprises 15 residues. The V and J ends lost 6 bases and 8 bases, in that order; junction bases with no gene match: 8. Germline CDR1 SGHTA, CDR2 FQGTGA. The DNA for the CDR3 is TGTGCCAGCAGTCCGGGACAGGGGGCAGTTGATGAGCAGTTCTTC. Translating it yields CASSPGQGAVDEQFF.

The chain has TRBV7-8 and TRBJ1-1; no clear D. Germline-derived CDR1 and CDR2 are SGHVS and FQNEAQ. V lost 1 base, J lost 4 bases, and 16 bases lay in between. The CDR3 covers 16 residues. CDR3 amino acids: CASSLEFSKRTTEAFF. The DNA of the CDR3 is TGTGCCAGCAGCTTAGAGTTTTCGAAGAGAACCACTGAAGCTTTCTTT.

The chain carries TRBV7-9 and TRBJ2-7; weak D call: TRBD2 (5 bases). The CDR3 contains 15 residues. The V end lost 4 bases, the J end lost 0 bases, and 13 bases lay between the germline ends. In germline, CDR1 is SEHNR, CDR2 FQNEAQ (reference sequence). CDR3 sequence reads: CASSWASTSSYEQYF. In DNA form, the CDR3 reads TGTGCCAGCAGCTGGGCTAGTACTAGCTCCTACGAGCAGTACTTC.

Here the CDR3 DNA reads TGTGCCAGCAGCGCCCGGGGAGATTTCACAGATACGCAGTATTTT. Encoded protein: CASSARGDFTDTQYF. This chain joins TRBV9 and TRBJ2-3; weak D call: TRBD2 (5 bases). The germline V gene encodes CDR1 SGDLS and CDR2 YYNGEE. The CDR3 runs 15 residues. V lost 3 bases and J lost 2, with 13 bases in between.

The CDR3 spells CASQREGAGELFF. The CDR3 DNA reads as TGTGCCAGTCAGCGGGAGGGCGCCGGGGAGCTGTTTTTT. The chain recombines TRBV6-1 with TRBJ2-2; 10 bases align to TRBD2. This CDR3 contains 13 residues. The trim removed 9 bases at V and 6 bases at J, leaving 4 bases unmatched. Looked up from germline, CDR1 is MNHNS and CDR2 is SASEGT.

This clone has a handful of counts. V usage is TRBV18 and J usage is TRBJ2-2; 8 bases line up with TRBD1. Germline lookup yields CDR1 KGHSH and CDR2 LQKENI. V gave up 5 bases and J gave up 4 bases; unmatched junction bases: 6. The CDR3 loop spans 15 amino acids. The CDR3 sequence is CASSGDRTTTGELFF. The DNA for the CDR3 is TGTGCCAGCTCAGGGGACAGGACGACCACCGGGGAGCTGTTTTTT.

J is TRBJ2-7 and V is TRBV5-1; tentatively, D is TRBD2 (6 bases). There are 14 residues in the CDR3. Trimming pared 0 bases from V and 5 bases from J, leaving 12 bases between. Germline V gene data show CDR1 as SGHRS and CDR2 as YFSETQ. The chain's CDR3 is CASSLEAGLDEQYF. The DNA of the CDR3 is TGCGCCAGCAGCTTGGAGGCGGGGTTGGACGAGCAGTACTTC.

V gene TRBV5-1 combines with J gene TRBJ1-2; TRBD1 is a possible D gene (5 bases). Trimming left V 5 bases short and J 5 bases short, with 10 bases between. This CDR3 is 12 amino acids long. CDR1 and CDR2 from the germline V gene are SGHRS and YFSETQ. Written as DNA, the CDR3 is TGCGCCAGCAGGGACATTACTTATGGCTACACCTTC. The encoded protein is CASRDITYGYTF.

The CDR3 is CASSSRDRGKIYGYTF. The CDR3 bases are TGTGCCAGCAGTTCCCGGGACAGGGGGAAAATCTATGGCTACACCTTC. V and J are TRBV27 and TRBJ1-2; 11 bases map to TRBD1. V shed 4 bases and J 4 bases; nucleotides not matched to a gene: 8. The germline gives CDR1 MNHEY, CDR2 SMNVEV (reference sequence). The CDR3 has 16 residues.

The V and J genes are TRBV6-5 and TRBJ2-7; D uncertain. V was trimmed by 0 bases and J by 6 bases, leaving 9 bases between them. The CDR3 contains 13 residues. Germline V gives CDR1 MNHEY, CDR2 SVGAGI. In DNA, the CDR3 is TGTGCCAGCAGTTACTCGGCAGTTCCCGAGCAGTACTTC. Translation gives CASSYSAVPEQYF.

V gene TRBV7-9 combines with J gene TRBJ2-7; D remains unclear. Deletions cut 4 bases from V and 1 base from J, with 5 bases between. CDR1 SEHNR and CDR2 FQNEAQ come from the germline V gene (reference sequence). The CDR3 is 12 amino acids. The CDR3 is CASSSNSYEQYF. CDR3 nucleotides: TGTGCCAGCAGCTCCAATTCCTACGAGCAGTACTTC.

This clone was counted only a few times. This chain joins TRBV10-3 and TRBJ1-4; the D gene is possibly TRBD1 (6 bases). Looked up from germline, CDR1 is ENHRY and CDR2 is SYGVKD. This CDR3 contains 14 residues. The germline V and J ends were trimmed by 3 bases and 7 bases, with 12 bases remaining between them. CDR3: CAISDPGVGEKLFF. DNA of the CDR3: TGTGCCATCAGTGATCCAGGGGTGGGTGAAAAACTGTTTTTT.

This rearrangement joins TRBV28 to TRBJ1-5, with 7 bases identical to TRBD1. CDR1 is MDHEN, CDR2 SYDVKM, per germline. The CDR3 is made up of 15 amino acids. The chain's CDR3 is CASPRRQGANQPQHF. The CDR3 coding sequence is TGTGCTTCACCCCGTAGACAGGGAGCCAATCAGCCCCAGCATTTT.

This chain uses TRBV2 with TRBJ2-6; D perhaps matches TRBD2 (6 bases). V was cut by 5 bases and J by 0 bases, with 11 bases left in between. CDR1 and CDR2 (germline): SNHLY, FYNNEI. The CDR3 totals 16 residues. CDR3 amino acids: CASSLSTSSGANVLTF. DNA of the CDR3: TGTGCCAGCAGTCTTTCGACTAGCTCTGGGGCCAACGTCCTGACTTTC. The complete variable domain, with remaining parts taken from reference TRBV2 and TRBJ2-6, reads EPEVTQTPSHQVTQMGQEVILRCVPISNHLYFYWYRQILGQKVEFLVSFYNNEISEKSEIFDDQFSVERPDGSNFTLKIRSTKLEDSAMYFCASSLSTSSGANVLTFGAGSRLTVL.